This is a list of T cell receptor beta chains from one sample in a study of T cells after yellow fever vaccination. TCRdb processed the 5' RACE reads anew with MiXCR; each CDR3 protein has one entry. Of 120,000 to 150,000 distinct CDR3 sequences in the sample, 7.7% were seen once. The sequences come from CD4+ T cells sorted from PBMCs, collected 5 days after the yellow fever booster vaccination. The source of these receptors is a man aged 25 to 45 who received the YFV17D yellow fever vaccine. Both conserved end residues are part of each CDR3. The D gene is left open where the match is weak. Some rows mark clone size as missing; the rest say once, few, many or name a class of expanded clone.

many | . | TRBJ2-1 | TRBV9 | TGTGCCAGCAGCCAATTGGGGGTGGGGCGCTCCTACAATGAGCAGTTCTTC | CASSQLGVGRSYNEQFF
. | . | TRBJ1-5 | TRBV7-9 | TGTGCCAGCAGCTGGGGCGTTCAGCCCCAGCATTTT | CASSWGVQPQHF
many | . | TRBJ2-2 | TRBV7-6 | TGTGCCAGCAGCCCCGGGCCTAACACCGGGGAGCTGTTTTTT | CASSPGPNTGELFF
many | . | TRBJ2-7 | TRBV7-9 | TGTGCCAGCAGGAGGGAGGCCTCCTACGAGCAGTACTTC | CASRREASYEQYF
many | . | TRBJ2-3 | TRBV5-1 | TGCGCCAGCAGCTTGGAATGGGCAGATACGCAGTATTTT | CASSLEWADTQYF
many | TRBD1 | TRBJ2-3 | TRBV7-3 | TGTGCCAGCAGCTTAACCCCGGACAGGGGGTCAGATACGCAGTATTTT | CASSLTPDRGSDTQYF
few | . | TRBJ1-5 | TRBV30 | TGTGCCTGGAGTGTACAAAGTAAATTAAAGACCAGCAATCAGCCCCAGCATTTT | CAWSVQSKLKTSNQPQHF
many | . | TRBJ2-2 | TRBV7-2 | TGTGCCAGCAGCTTACAGGGGTGGGGGAACACCGGGGAGCTGTTTTTT | CASSLQGWGNTGELFF
many | TRBD2 | TRBJ2-5 | TRBV7-7 | TGTGCTAGCAGCTTAGCGGCTAGCGGACAAGAGACCCAGTACTTC | CASSLAASGQETQYF
few | TRBD2 | TRBJ2-1 | TRBV20-1 | TGCAGTGCTAAGACTAGCGAGGGGGTCAATGAGCAGTTCTTC | CSAKTSEGVNEQFF
many | TRBD2 | TRBJ2-7 | TRBV5-1 | TGCGCCAGCAGCTTGGATGGAGCGGGAGGGCCCTACGAGCAGTACTTC | CASSLDGAGGPYEQYF
many | TRBD1 | TRBJ2-1 | TRBV20-1 | TGCAGTGCCCAACCCGGGACAGGGGGCCACAATGAGCAGTTCTTC | CSAQPGTGGHNEQFF
many | . | TRBJ2-2 | TRBV7-3 | TGTGCCAGCAGCTTAATGACCGGGCGGAACACCGGGGAGCTGTTTTTT | CASSLMTGRNTGELFF
many | . | TRBJ2-5 | TRBV10-3 | TGTGCCATCAGTGAGTCGGGGCCTATACTACTCCGGGAGACCCAGTACTTC | CAISESGPILLRETQYF
many | . | TRBJ2-5 | TRBV29-1 | TGCAGCGCAGACAGGACGGACGGGACCCAGTACTTC | CSADRTDGTQYF
many | . | TRBJ2-1 | TRBV7-2 | TGTGCCAGCAGCTTAGTTGTTTCTGGGAGTGGTAATGAGCAGTTCTTC | CASSLVVSGSGNEQFF
many | TRBD1 | TRBJ2-7 | TRBV9 | TGTGCCAGCAGCGCGGGACAGACCTACGAGCAGTACTTC | CASSAGQTYEQYF
many | . | TRBJ2-7 | TRBV4-3 | TGCGCCAGCAGCCCCTATTCCATGGCTGGGATAACCTACGAGCAGTACTTC | CASSPYSMAGITYEQYF
many | TRBD2 | TRBJ2-1 | TRBV3-1 | TGTGCCAGCAGCCAAGGACTAGCCGCGCAGTTCTTC | CASSQGLAAQFF
many | . | TRBJ2-1 | TRBV7-9 | TGTGCCAGCAGCAGGGACGCGCAATTCGGGGCCTACAATGAGCAGTTCTTC | CASSRDAQFGAYNEQFF
. | TRBD1 | TRBJ1-2 | TRBV10-3 | TGTGCCATCAGTGAGACCGGGACAGGGGGTTCTGGCTACACCTTC | CAISETGTGGSGYTF
many | TRBD1 | TRBJ2-3 | TRBV20-1 | TGCAGTGCTAGAGATAGGGACAGGGGCCGGCTAGATACGCAGTATTTT | CSARDRDRGRLDTQYF
. | . | TRBJ1-1 | TRBV14 | TGTGCCAGCAGCCGAATTACAGGGATGAACACTGAAGCTTTCTTT | CASSRITGMNTEAFF
many | TRBD2 | TRBJ2-7 | TRBV27 | TGTGCCAGCAGTTTATCGATGGGGACTACGCGGGCCGAGCAGTACTTC | CASSLSMGTTRAEQYF
many | . | TRBJ2-1 | TRBV20-1 | TGCAGTGTTGAGTCCGAGCAGTTCTTC | CSVESEQFF
many | TRBD2 | TRBJ2-3 | TRBV11-2 | TGTGCCAGCAGTCTAGCGGGGAAGACCACAGATACGCAGTATTTT | CASSLAGKTTDTQYF
many | . | TRBJ2-5 | TRBV15 | TGTGCCACCAGCAGAGATTCCGGGACGATGCTAGGGGAGACCCAGTACTTC | CATSRDSGTMLGETQYF
many | TRBD1 | TRBJ1-1 | TRBV7-2 | TGTGCCAGCAGCTTAGGACCGACAGGGAGTACTGAAGCTTTCTTT | CASSLGPTGSTEAFF
. | TRBD1 | TRBJ2-7 | TRBV5-1 | TGCGCCAGCAGCCCCTGGACAGGGGGAGAGCAGTACTTC | CASSPWTGGEQYF
many | . | TRBJ2-1 | TRBV20-1 | TGCAGTGCCCAAGTGGGGGCGCGGTTCAATGAGCAGTTCTTC | CSAQVGARFNEQFF
few | . | TRBJ2-5 | TRBV20-1 | TGCAGTGCCCCCAAGGGAACAGTGCGAGAGACCCAGTACTTC | CSAPKGTVRETQYF
many | TRBD1 | TRBJ2-1 | TRBV6-2/TRBV6-3 | TGTGCCAGCATACCGGGACAGAACTACAATGAGCAGTTCTTC | CASIPGQNYNEQFF
many | . | TRBJ1-6 | TRBV4-3 | TGCGCCAGCAGCCAAGATCTCCCGGGAACTAATTCACCCCTCCACTTT | CASSQDLPGTNSPLHF
many | . | TRBJ2-1 | TRBV9 | TGTGCCAGCAGCGTTGCGGGACTCTCGACTCCGTTCTTC | CASSVAGLSTPFF
many | . | TRBJ2-2 | TRBV3-1 | TGTGCCAGCAGCCAAGCGAAGCTCACCGGGGAGCTGTTTTTT | CASSQAKLTGELFF
many | . | TRBJ1-6 | TRBV10-3 | TGTGCCGGTGGGGGGTACGGTAATTCACCCCTCCACTTT | CAGGGYGNSPLHF
. | . | TRBJ1-1 | TRBV19 | TGTGCCACCCACGGTTTGGGGGGCACTGAAGCTTTCTTT | CATHGLGGTEAFF
many | . | TRBJ2-1 | TRBV7-9 | TGTGCCAGCAGCTTAGCTCTGAGGGCGAGGGACTTGCAGTTCTTC | CASSLALRARDLQFF
many | . | TRBJ2-2 | TRBV27 | TGTGCCAGCAGCCCCTCGGTCCCCCTCCCCACCGGGGAGCTGTTTTTT | CASSPSVPLPTGELFF